This T cell receptor (beta chain) was sequenced in a study of human T cells and chemical hapten exposure. In the study overall: While the approximately 23-week study was under way, patients received diphenylcyclopropenone on the scalp every week. General study results and limits: There was a positive correlation between PT1 expanded TCR counts and patch test score.

The time point: patch test 3, about 24 weeks after DPC sensitization. Treatment meaning: therapeutic diphenylcyclopropenone sensitization with weekly scalp DPC. Ahead of each patch test application, blood was drawn. Whole blood that had not been fractionated was the source of extracted total RNA. This clonotype was counted a few times. Its antigen is not identified. Germline lookup yields CDR1 LNHDA and CDR2 SQIVND (reference sequence). The V gene lost 11 bases and the J gene lost 1 base, with 11 bases spanning the gap. CDR3 size: 12 residues. A single record per CDR3 protein comes from TCRdb applying MiXCR to the RACE reads. This sample carries 150,000 to 200,000 distinct CDR3 sequences, roughly a quarter of them seen once, and the ten largest clones take 2.5%.

This clonotype was obtained from a woman between 35 and 50 years old with alopecia areata. Some clones in this sample may be carry-over from other donors' samples. Sequencing was performed on whole blood, taken in connection with sensitization to the hapten diphenylcyclopropenone (DPC). V gene TRBV19 combines with J gene TRBJ2-5, with D perhaps TRBD1 (5 bases). The DNA of the CDR3 is TGTGCCCAAGCCGACAGCCAAGAGACCCAGTACTTC. Its translation is CAQADSQETQYF.